Detailed here is one T cell receptor beta chain. The entry originates in a study of blood T cell repertoires in COVID-19. Study as a whole: There were acute and convalescent COVID-19 samples, and they came from the United States, Italy and Spain. Sources were T cells, B-cell-depleted T cells, or PBMCs; the material itself was cDNA or gDNA.

The germline CDR1 and CDR2 sequences are SEHNR and FQNEAQ (reference sequence). The V and J ends lost 4 bases and 5 bases, in that order; junction bases with no gene match: 7. This CDR3 is 14 amino acids long. In the authors' workflow: Amplification with reference gene primers provided the estimates of nucleated cell counts. This table comes from immunoSEQ multiplex PCR, and its TCRdb copy is limited to in-frame clones, with some not included. Clone size and V and J calls were adopted from that table, with D and trimming inferred from the DNA. This table has about 280,000 clones, about 90% appearing once.

The chain has TRBV7-9 and TRBJ1-1; 7 bases map to TRBD1. Sequencing was performed on peripheral blood. The clonotype comes from a woman in her twenties or thirties who had recovered from COVID-19. The CDR3 sequence is CASSSGTAGTEAFF. CDR3 bases: TGTGCCAGCAGCTCGGGGACAGCCGGAACTGAAGCTTTCTTT.